One and the same sample provided the 30 T cell receptor beta chains below, sequenced in a study of shared clonotypes between healthy human individuals. It was CD45RO-negative cells, positively selected for CCR7, that made up naive CD8 cells, with terminally differentiated effector memory CD45RA+ cells excluded. The method was immunoSEQ multiplex PCR; TCRdb's version includes in-frame clones alone and lacks a portion of them. This table has some 2,000,000 clones, approximately 94% appearing once. The sequencing sample was made of naive CD8+ T cells sorted from blood. The receptors were sampled from a man between 18 and 29 years old in good health.

This chain connects TRBV2 to TRBJ2-1; 8 bases agree with TRBD2. The trim removed 7 bases at V and 7 bases at J, leaving 12 bases unmatched. The germline gives CDR1 SNHLY, CDR2 FYNNEI. The CDR3 runs to 15 residues. In nucleotides, the CDR3 is TGTGCCAGCACATCGGGACTAGGGGTGAGGAATGAGCAGTTCTTC. Its protein is CASTSGLGVRNEQFF.

The chain has TRBV19 and TRBJ1-5; D is unresolved. The germline V and J ends were trimmed by 2 bases and 4 bases, with 0 bases remaining between them. Germline V CDR1 and CDR2: LNHDA, SQIVND (reference sequence). The CDR3 runs 11 residues. CDR3 bases: TGTGCCAGTAGTATAAATCAGCCCCAGCATTTT. Amino acids: CASSINQPQHF.

The chain couples TRBV6-5 to TRBJ2-7; 12 bases map to TRBD2. Unmatched junction bases numbered 6, after V lost 6 bases and J lost 3 bases. Germline CDR1 MNHEY, CDR2 SVGAGI. This CDR3 spans 15 amino acids. For the CDR3, the DNA is TGTGCCAGCAGCGTCGGGACTAGCGGGCTCTACGAGCAGTACTTC. Amino acids: CASSVGTSGLYEQYF.

This rearrangement joins TRBV27 to TRBJ2-7; 10 nucleotides align to TRBD1. V dropped 8 bases and J dropped 7; count of bases not matched to a gene: 5. The V gene's germline CDR1 is MNHEY and CDR2 SMNVEV (reference sequence). The CDR3 runs 12 residues. This chain's CDR3 is CASGTGVQEQYF. The CDR3 DNA reads TGTGCCAGCGGGACAGGGGTTCAAGAGCAGTACTTC.

This chain joins TRBV13 and TRBJ2-1; TRBD2 is a possible D gene (6 bases). The V end was cut by 3 bases, the J end by 4 bases, with 13 bases between. Germline-derived CDR1 and CDR2 are PRHDT and FYEKMQ (reference sequence). The CDR3 runs 15 residues. CDR3 amino acids: CASSLGGVSYNEQFF. The CDR3 region has the DNA TGTGCCAGCAGCTTGGGGGGAGTATCATACAATGAGCAGTTCTTC.

This chain connects TRBV7-9 to TRBJ2-3, with TRBD1 matching over 12 bases. J gave up 4 bases and V 6 bases, and 8 bases lay outside the gene matches. The CDR3 is 16 residues long. Looked up from germline, CDR1 is SEHNR and CDR2 is FQNEAQ (reference sequence). CDR3 bases: TGTGCCAGCAGAATCTGGGGACAGGGGGCGGCAGATACGCAGTATTTT. This codes for CASRIWGQGAADTQYF.

The chain is built from TRBV13 and TRBJ1-5; no clear D. The CDR3 contains 12 residues. CDR1 and CDR2 from the germline V gene are PRHDT and FYEKMQ (reference sequence). V lost 2 bases and J lost 6, with 5 bases in between. The CDR3 nucleotides read TGTGCCAGCAGCTTATCGGGTCAGCCCCAGCATTTT. Its translation is CASSLSGQPQHF. Supplemented by reference TRBV13 and TRBJ1-5, the full variable domain reads AAGVIQSPRHLIKEKRETATLKCYPIPRHDTVYWYQQGPGQDPQFLISFYEKMQSDKGSIPDRFSAQQFSDYHSELNMSSLELGDSALYFCASSLSGQPQHFGDGTRLSIL.

The chain uses TRBV18 and TRBJ2-3; 8 nucleotides agree with TRBD1. The CDR3 contains 15 residues. Germline trimming cut 4 bases from V and 1 base from J; bases unmatched to any gene: 4. Germline assignment: CDR1 KGHSH and CDR2 LQKENI. The CDR3 loop reads CASSLSGQGTDTQYF. CDR3 DNA sequence: TGTGCCAGCTCACTCTCGGGACAGGGCACAGATACGCAGTATTTT. Drawing the rest from reference TRBV18 and TRBJ2-3, the complete variable domain is NAGVMQNPRHLVRRRGQEARLRCSPMKGHSHVYWYRQLPEEGLKFMVYLQKENIIDESGMPKERFSAEFPKEGPSILRIQQVVRGDSAAYFCASSLSGQGTDTQYFGPGTRLTVL.

This chain connects TRBV6-5 to TRBJ2-1, with D perhaps matching TRBD1 (6 bases). V lost 4 bases, J lost 4 bases, and 11 bases lay in between. The germline gives CDR1 MNHEY, CDR2 SVGAGI. The CDR3 is 14 amino acids. Here the CDR3 reads CASSSDSVYNEQFF. The CDR3 region has the DNA TGTGCCAGCAGTTCGGACAGCGTGTACAATGAGCAGTTCTTC.

The chain links TRBV29-1 to TRBJ1-1; possible D gene TRBD1, 5 bases. Between the trimmed V and J ends, which lost 7 bases and 1 base, there was a span of 13 bases. This CDR3 is 13 amino acids long. CDR1 and CDR2 from the germline V gene are SQVTM and ANQGSEA. CDR3: CSADGGENTEAFF. Written as DNA, the CDR3 is TGCAGCGCGGACGGGGGAGAGAACACTGAAGCTTTCTTT.

J is TRBJ2-7 and V is TRBV4-3, with D perhaps TRBD2 (5 bases). Trimming cost V 0 bases and J 2 bases, with 11 bases left between them. Germline V gene data show CDR1 as LGHNA and CDR2 as YSLEER. The CDR3 has 15 residues. CDR3 coding DNA: TGCGCCAGCAGCCAAGAAACCGGGAATCCCTACGAGCAGTACTTC. Its protein is CASSQETGNPYEQYF.

On this clone: Distinct nucleotide sequences in the sample also encode this CDR3. J is TRBJ2-2 and V is TRBV5-4; the D is unclear. The length of the CDR3 is 14 residues. Germline-derived CDR1 and CDR2 are SGHNT and YYREEE (reference sequence). Between the trimmed V and J ends, which lost 2 bases and 1 base, there was a span of 6 bases. CDR3 in DNA: TGTGCCAGCAGCTTAAGCGAGAACACCGGGGAGCTGTTTTTT. Translating gives CASSLSENTGELFF.

This clone occurred a few times. Other DNA sequences within the sample encode an identical CDR3. The chain couples TRBV14 to TRBJ2-1, with D possibly TRBD2 on 5 matching bases. The CDR3 length is 12 residues. Germline CDR1 and CDR2: SGHDN and FVKESK. Between the trimmed V and J ends, which lost 4 bases and 7 bases, there was a span of 8 bases. CDR3 coding DNA: TGTGCCAGCAGCCCTGGAGGTAATGAGCAGTTCTTC. Residues: CASSPGGNEQFF.

The chain couples TRBV10-3 to TRBJ1-5; perhaps TRBD1 as D (5 bases). This CDR3 comprises 15 residues. V dropped 0 bases and J dropped 5 bases, with 11 bases sitting between them. CDR1 is ENHRY and CDR2 is SYGVKD in the germline V gene. The CDR3 DNA reads as TGTGCCATCAGTGAGTCGGGGCTCGGCGATCAGCCCCAGCATTTT. Encoded protein: CAISESGLGDQPQHF.

The V gene is TRBV6-1, the J gene TRBJ2-7; D is undetermined. Germline-derived CDR1 and CDR2 are MNHNS and SASEGT. Trimming removed 7 bases from V and 7 bases from J, with 23 bases in between. The CDR3 runs 15 residues. This CDR3 reads CASTPSDRALVEQYF. The CDR3 DNA follows: TGTGCCAGCACCCCATCGGACCGCGCATTAGTGGAGCAGTACTTC.

The chain recombines TRBV9 with TRBJ2-2; D perhaps matches TRBD2 (5 bases). V was cut by 0 bases and J by 2 bases, with 8 bases left in between. The CDR3 extends over 15 amino acids. The germline CDR1 and CDR2 sequences are SGDLS and YYNGEE. The CDR3 spells CASSVGPGNTGELFF. The CDR3 DNA reads as TGTGCCAGCAGCGTAGGGCCGGGAAACACCGGGGAGCTGTTTTTT.

The chain is built from TRBV4-1 and TRBJ2-3, with 9 bases that match TRBD2. This CDR3 has 20 residues. J gave up 0 bases and V 0 bases, and 13 bases lay outside the gene matches. Germline CDR1 is MGHRA and CDR2 is YSYEKL. DNA for the CDR3: TGCGCCAGCAGCCAAGATAGTCTAGCGGGGAAAGTCCCAAGCACAGATACGCAGTATTTT. Amino acids: CASSQDSLAGKVPSTDTQYF.

The chain has TRBV5-1 and TRBJ2-1; 10 bases match TRBD2. This CDR3 comprises 18 residues. The germline gives CDR1 SGHRS, CDR2 YFSETQ. The V segment lost 3 bases and the J segment 2 bases; nucleotides outside the gene matches: 11. CDR3 DNA sequence: TGCGCCAGCAGCTCCGTGGCTAGCGGGAGTTTAACCTACAATGAGCAGTTCTTC. This encodes CASSSVASGSLTYNEQFF.

The chain recombines TRBV5-6 with TRBJ1-6; 9 nucleotides agree with TRBD1. With 0 bases clipped from V and 10 bases from J, the junction kept 8 bases outside the gene matches. This CDR3 spans 16 amino acids. Germline CDR1 SGHDT, CDR2 YYEEEE. The CDR3 here is CASSLELQGARSPLHF. The CDR3, as DNA: TGTGCCAGCAGCTTGGAGTTACAGGGGGCACGGTCACCCCTCCACTTT.

The CDR3 DNA reads as TGCGCCAGCAGTGAGTCCCAAGAGGGACGTGACACTGAAGCTTTCTTT. This encodes CASSESQEGRDTEAFF. The V and J genes are TRBV10-1 and TRBJ1-1, with a possible D match to TRBD1 (5 bases). From germline, CDR1 is WNHNN and CDR2 SYGVQD (reference sequence). This CDR3 is 16 amino acids long. Trimming took off 0 bases at V and 3 bases at J, with 14 bases between the two ends.

The genes are TRBV2 and TRBJ1-1; D uncertain. The CDR3 is made up of 16 amino acids. The V end lost 8 bases, the J end lost 1 base, and 20 bases lay between the germline ends. The V gene's germline CDR1 is SNHLY and CDR2 FYNNEI. This CDR3 is CASRAIWGTKNTEAFF. CDR3 DNA: TGTGCCAGCCGCGCCATATGGGGAACGAAGAACACTGAAGCTTTCTTT.

This clone was counted a single time. The chain carries TRBV28 and TRBJ1-1, with D possibly matching TRBD1 (5 bases). V shed 6 bases and J shed 5 bases, with 25 bases lying between them. The CDR3 is 17 residues long. The germline V gene encodes CDR1 MDHEN and CDR2 SYDVKM. The CDR3 DNA sequence: TGTGCCAGCAGACCCAGGGACTTTTTCAGGGAAGAAACTGAAGCTTTCTTT. It codes for CASRPRDFFREETEAFF. The full variable domain, its missing parts supplied by reference TRBV28 and TRBJ1-1, is DVKVTQSSRYLVKRTGEKVFLECVQDMDHENMFWYRQDPGLGLRLIYFSYDVKMKEKGDIPEGYSVSREKKERFSLILESASTNQTSMYLCASRPRDFFREETEAFFGQGTRLTVV.

This clone showed up just once. This chain links TRBV7-9 with TRBJ2-7; possible D gene TRBD2, 6 bases. V lost 11 bases and J lost 2, with 22 bases in between. The CDR3 contains 15 residues. CDR1 and CDR2 from the germline V gene are SEHNR and FQNEAQ (reference sequence). The CDR3 DNA reads TGTGCCGCGGAACTGGGGACTTCCATTCCCTACGAGCAGTACTTC. Its protein product is CAAELGTSIPYEQYF.

This clone was seen once. The chain employs TRBV10-2 and TRBJ2-7, with D possibly matching TRBD2 (5 bases). The V end lost 4 bases, the J end lost 3 bases, and 10 bases lay between the germline ends. Germline CDR1 and CDR2: WSHSY and SAAADI. The CDR3 consists of 13 residues. CDR3 sequence: CASSVGVNYEQYF. The CDR3, as DNA: TGCGCCAGCAGTGTGGGAGTGAACTACGAGCAGTACTTC.

The chain employs TRBV30 and TRBJ2-3; a weak D match, TRBD1 (6 bases). The V gene lost 0 bases and the J gene lost 5 bases, with 12 bases spanning the gap. The CDR3 contains 14 residues. Germline CDR1 reads GTSNPN; CDR2 reads SVGIG (reference sequence). CDR3: CAWSVGQGIDTQYF. Written as DNA, the CDR3 is TGTGCCTGGAGTGTGGGGCAGGGGATAGATACGCAGTATTTT.

The V gene is TRBV6-6, the J gene TRBJ1-5; D is unclear. CDR3 length: 14 amino acids. Germline V gene sequence: CDR1 MNHNY, CDR2 SVGAGI (reference sequence). The ends were cut back, 6 bases at V and 5 bases at J, with 14 bases in the middle. CDR3: CASREGNPHQPQHF. For the CDR3, the DNA is TGTGCCAGCAGGGAGGGAAACCCCCATCAGCCCCAGCATTTT.

V and J are TRBV28 and TRBJ1-5; D gene uncertain. The CDR3 runs 14 residues. CDR1 is MDHEN and CDR2 is SYDVKM in the germline V gene. The V and J ends lost 8 bases and 0 bases respectively, with 11 bases between them. The CDR3 spells CASGRSYSNQPQHF. CDR3 nucleotides: TGTGCCAGCGGACGGAGCTATAGCAATCAGCCCCAGCATTTT.

This chain joins TRBV27 and TRBJ1-2; D possibly corresponds to TRBD1 (5 bases). CDR3 length: 16 residues. CDR1 and CDR2 from the germline V gene are MNHEY and SMNVEV (reference sequence). Trimming cost V 2 bases and J 6 bases, with 19 bases left between them. CDR3: CASSLRGPGGNNGYTF. The CDR3 DNA sequence: TGTGCCAGCAGTTTAAGGGGTCCCGGGGGTAATAATGGCTACACCTTC.

The J gene is TRBJ2-2, the V gene TRBV7-8, with D unclear. Trimming took off 1 base at V and 7 bases at J, with 4 bases between the two ends. CDR3 length equals 12 residues. Per germline, CDR1 SGHVS and CDR2 FQNEAQ. In DNA, the CDR3 is TGTGCCAGCAGCTTAGTGTTCGGGGAGCTGTTTTTT. It codes for CASSLVFGELFF.

The chain joins TRBV6-5 to TRBJ2-3, with a tentative D call TRBD1 (6 bases). The germline V gene encodes CDR1 MNHEY and CDR2 SVGAGI. Trimming pared 8 bases from V and 11 bases from J, leaving 11 bases between. The CDR3 consists of 10 residues. Here the CDR3 reads CASSGVRQYF. DNA for the CDR3: TGTGCCAGCTCAGGGGTCAGGCAGTATTTT.